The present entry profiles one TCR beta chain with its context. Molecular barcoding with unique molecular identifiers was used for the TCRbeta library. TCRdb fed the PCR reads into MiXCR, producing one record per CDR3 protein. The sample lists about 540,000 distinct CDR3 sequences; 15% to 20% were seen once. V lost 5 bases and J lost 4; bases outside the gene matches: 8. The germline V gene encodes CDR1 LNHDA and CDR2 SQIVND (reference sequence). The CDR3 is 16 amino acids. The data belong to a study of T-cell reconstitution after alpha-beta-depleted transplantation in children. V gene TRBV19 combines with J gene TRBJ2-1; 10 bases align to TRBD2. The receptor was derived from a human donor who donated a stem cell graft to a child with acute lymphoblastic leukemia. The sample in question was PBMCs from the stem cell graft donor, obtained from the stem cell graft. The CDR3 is CASSRRGTSVYNEQFF. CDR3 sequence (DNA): TGTGCCAGTAGTCGAAGGGGGACTAGCGTTTACAATGAGCAGTTCTTC.